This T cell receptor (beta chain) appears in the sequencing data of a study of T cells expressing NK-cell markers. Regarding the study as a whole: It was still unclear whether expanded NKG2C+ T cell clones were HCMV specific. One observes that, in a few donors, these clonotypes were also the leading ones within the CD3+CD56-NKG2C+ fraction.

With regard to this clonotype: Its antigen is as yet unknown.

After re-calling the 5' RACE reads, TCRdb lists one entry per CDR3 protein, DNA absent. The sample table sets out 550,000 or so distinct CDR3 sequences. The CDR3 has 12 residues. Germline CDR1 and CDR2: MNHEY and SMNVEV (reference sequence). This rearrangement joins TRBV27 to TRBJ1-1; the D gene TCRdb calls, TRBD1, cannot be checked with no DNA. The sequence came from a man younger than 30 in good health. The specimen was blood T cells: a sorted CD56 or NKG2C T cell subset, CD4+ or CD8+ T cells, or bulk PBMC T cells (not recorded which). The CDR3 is CASSLWGREAFF.